The 8 T cell receptor beta chains given below trace back to one sample, sequenced in a study of T cell repertoires in cytomegalovirus infection. TCRdb recomputed calls from the reads with MiXCR, one row per CDR3 protein. The sample contains 900,000 to 950,000 distinct CDR3 sequences, roughly 30% of which appear only once. No antigen is known for these receptors. Source: cultured CD8+ T cells from PBMCs, taken from culture after CMV antigen stimulation. Receptors originate from a human donor in good health (CMV status not recorded). Some clones in this sample may be carry-over from other donors' samples.

This clonotype occurred a few times. The chain links TRBV27 to TRBJ1-4; 9 bases match TRBD1. V was clipped by 5 bases and J by 3 bases; unmatched bases: 4. This CDR3 has 15 residues. Germline V gene data show CDR1 as MNHEY and CDR2 as SMNVEV (reference sequence). CDR3 region: CASSPGTGPNEKLFF. Here the CDR3 DNA reads TGTGCCAGCAGTCCCGGGACAGGGCCTAATGAAAAACTGTTTTTT.

With respect to this clonotype: The junction and the germline gene differ at one end; a read error may be behind it. The V gene is TRBV12-3 or TRBV12-4, the J gene TRBJ1-4; the D is unclear. This CDR3 region has 13 residues. Here the CDR3 DNA reads TGTGCGAGCAGCCGGGCGGTTGAGGAAAAACTGTTTTTT. This sequence encodes CASSRAVEEKLFF.

A note on this clonotype: This could be a read error, since a much larger clone is one nucleotide away. The chain links TRBV6-5 to TRBJ1-4, with D unclear. The CDR3 consists of 14 residues. Germline CDR1 and CDR2: MNHEY and SVGAGI. V lost 5 bases and J 6 bases, leaving 13 bases between the germline ends. In DNA form, the CDR3 reads TGTGCCAGCAGTCTGACAAGGTTTTATGAAAAACTGTTTTTT. This encodes CASSLTRFYEKLFF.

This clonotype came up many times. The chain carries TRBV7-2 and TRBJ2-7; D uncertain. The V gene lost 1 base and the J gene lost 1 base, with 2 bases spanning the gap. The CDR3 length is 12 residues. CDR1 is SGHTA, CDR2 FQGNSA, per germline. CDR3 amino acids: CASSLGSYEQYF. CDR3 sequence (DNA): TGTGCCAGCAGCTTAGGGTCCTACGAGCAGTACTTC.

With respect to this clonotype: One end of the junction fails to match germline, which may point to a read error. This rearrangement joins TRBV5-6 to TRBJ2-6; 7 bases fit TRBD1. There are 19 residues in the CDR3. Germline V CDR1 and CDR2: SGHDT, YYEEEE. In DNA form, the CDR3 reads TGTGCCAGTAGCTCCTCCGGGACAGCCTTTTCCTCTGGGGCCAACGTCCTGACTTTC. This sequence encodes CASSSSGTAFSSGANVLTF.

This sequence joins TRBV5-4 and TRBJ2-1; 10 nucleotides match TRBD2. Germline V CDR1 and CDR2: SGHNT, YYREEE (reference sequence). J lost 13 bases, V lost 4 bases, and 5 bases had no gene match. The CDR3 consists of 12 residues. This chain's CDR3 is CASSPGTSEQFF. Written as DNA, the CDR3 is TGTGCCAGCAGCCCCGGGACTAGCGAACAGTTCTTC.

This clonotype was seen repeatedly, ten times or more. The gene calls are TRBV27 and TRBJ2-7; 7 bases match TRBD1. Germline assignment: CDR1 MNHEY and CDR2 SMNVEV (reference sequence). V was pared by 6 bases and J by 2 bases, with 7 bases of the junction left unmatched. The CDR3 sequence is 14 residues long. The CDR3 loop is CASSLGRGPYEQYF. CDR3 DNA sequence: TGTGCCAGCAGCTTAGGTAGGGGGCCCTACGAGCAGTACTTC.

J is TRBJ2-3 and V is TRBV14, with TRBD2 as a possible D gene (5 bases). The CDR3 consists of 14 residues. V was cut by 3 bases and J by 2 bases, with 9 bases left in between. Germline CDR1 SGHDN, CDR2 FVKESK. CDR3 protein: CASSQDFLTDTQYF. The CDR3 coding sequence is TGTGCCAGCAGCCAGGACTTCCTCACAGATACGCAGTATTTT. Full variable domain (missing parts from reference TRBV14 and TRBJ2-3): EAGVTQFPSHSVIEKGQTVTLRCDPISGHDNLYWYRRVMGKEIKFLLHFVKESKQDESGMPNNRFLAERTGGTYSTLKVQPAELEDSGVYFCASSQDFLTDTQYFGPGTRLTVL.